The T cell receptor beta chain described here comes from a study of radiotherapy plus CTLA-4 blockade in lung cancer. Study findings and constraints: After radiotherapy and ipilimumab, tumor-derived clones expanded in peripheral blood. Increased serum interferon-beta after radiation also reportedly predicted response strongly.

In this sample, this clone turned up once. Its antigen is unidentified. CTLA-4 blockade with ipilimumab, together with focal radiation, was given to patients with chemo-refractory metastatic non-small-cell lung cancer. The CDR3 loop spans 14 amino acids. V was clipped by 5 bases and J by 6 bases; unmatched bases: 5. Germline CDR1 is MNHEY and CDR2 is SVGAGI. Profiled with immunoSEQ multiplex PCR; TCRdb holds only in-frame clones, not every one. Among fewer than 35,000 clones, roughly four fifths were seen once, and the ten largest hold less than 15%. The J gene is TRBJ2-7, the V gene TRBV6-5, with 12 bases aligning to TRBD1. This specimen was peripheral blood, taken from a patient treated with radiotherapy plus ipilimumab. This receptor was identified in a human donor with non-small cell lung cancer that progressed on radiotherapy plus ipilimumab. CDR3 in DNA: TGTGCCAGCAGTGGCCGGGACAGGGGGCGCGAGCAGTACTTC. Translation gives CASSGRDRGREQYF.